The 31 T cell receptor beta chains reported below all come from one sample, sequenced in a study of blood T cell repertoires in COVID-19. The protocol was immunoSEQ multiplex PCR, while the TCRdb copy is restricted to in-frame clones and leaves out a portion. Counted here are more than 80,000 clones, approximately 88% occurring once; the ten biggest clones make up 30% to 35%. The sample taken for sequencing was peripheral blood. The receptors stem from a woman of 80 years or more with active or convalescent COVID-19.

J is TRBJ1-4 and V is TRBV28, with D possibly TRBD1 on 5 matching bases. CDR1 and CDR2 from the germline V gene are MDHEN and SYDVKM. This CDR3 is 15 amino acids long. V lost 6 bases, J lost 0 bases, and 11 bases lay in between. In DNA form, the CDR3 reads TGTGCCAGCAGACCGACAGCCTCAACTAATGAAAAACTGTTTTTT. The encoded protein is CASRPTASTNEKLFF.

The rearrangement links TRBV4-1 to TRBJ2-7; TRBD2 is a possible D gene (6 bases). V was shortened by 1 base and J by 3 bases, with 13 bases between the two germline ends. The CDR3 runs 15 residues. The germline V gene has CDR1 MGHRA and CDR2 YSYEKL. CDR3 nucleotides: TGCGCCAGCAGCCAAGGGGGTGGCGGGAACTACGAGCAGTACTTC. This sequence encodes CASSQGGGGNYEQYF.

The gene calls are TRBV5-1 and TRBJ2-3, with D uncertain. CDR1 is SGHRS, CDR2 YFSETQ, per germline. The CDR3 consists of 16 residues. Trimming took 0 bases from V and 2 from J, leaving 13 bases between them. As DNA, the CDR3 is TGCGCCAGCAGCTTGGTGAATAGCCCGAACACAGATACGCAGTATTTT. Its protein is CASSLVNSPNTDTQYF.

This clone appeared a few times. V usage is TRBV14 and J usage is TRBJ1-4, with D perhaps matching TRBD1 (5 bases). Germline V gives CDR1 SGHDN, CDR2 FVKESK. V lost 8 bases and J 3 bases, leaving 10 bases between the germline ends. This CDR3 has 13 amino acids. The CDR3, as DNA: TGTGCCAGCCGTCGGGGGGCTAATGAAAAACTGTTTTTT. This gives the protein CASRRGANEKLFF.

V and J are TRBV15 and TRBJ2-3; 10 bases match TRBD2. The CDR3 is made up of 14 amino acids. CDR1 and CDR2 from the germline V gene are LNHNV and YYDKDF (reference sequence). The V segment lost 6 bases and the J segment 3 bases; nucleotides outside the gene matches: 3. CDR3 sequence (DNA): TGTGCCACCAGTCCTAGCGGGAGAACAGATACGCAGTATTTT. This translates into CATSPSGRTDTQYF.

The V and J genes are TRBV9 and TRBJ1-5; D ambiguous. V was pared by 4 bases and J by 7 bases, with 15 bases between. Germline loops: CDR1 SGDLS, CDR2 YYNGEE. This CDR3 contains 14 residues. CDR3 nucleotide sequence: TGTGCCAGCAGCCCAGACGGACTCGGGCAGCCCCAGCATTTT. It yields the protein CASSPDGLGQPQHF.

V usage is TRBV10-2 and J usage is TRBJ1-5, with D possibly being TRBD1 (6 bases). The CDR3 covers 17 residues. V dropped 2 bases and J dropped 6 bases, with 20 bases sitting between them. Germline loops: CDR1 WSHSY, CDR2 SAAADI. Here the CDR3 DNA reads TGCGCCAGCAGTGAGCCTGGATTGGGAGGGGGAAGTCAGCCCCAGCATTTT. Its translation: CASSEPGLGGGSQPQHF.

This chain connects TRBV20-1 to TRBJ1-5, with D uncertain. V lost 3 bases to trimming and J lost 1 base, with 13 bases between them. The CDR3 extends over 15 amino acids. Germline CDR1 DFQATT, CDR2 SNEGSKA (reference sequence). The CDR3 DNA sequence: TGCAGTGCTAGTGTGTCACAACGCAGCAATCAGCCCCAGCATTTT. Residues: CSASVSQRSNQPQHF.

The rearrangement joins TRBV10-3 to TRBJ2-7; TRBD2 might be the D (5 bases). V dropped 2 bases and J dropped 2 bases, with 10 bases sitting between them. CDR3 length equals 14 residues. The germline gives CDR1 ENHRY, CDR2 SYGVKD. CDR3 sequence: CAISEGGSTYEQYF. The CDR3 region has the DNA TGTGCCATCAGTGAGGGAGGATCAACCTACGAGCAGTACTTC.

J is TRBJ2-7 and V is TRBV5-6; D is possibly TRBD1 (5 bases). Germline V gene lookup returns CDR1 SGHDT and CDR2 YYEEEE. This CDR3 has 14 residues. The germline V and J ends were trimmed by 1 base and 2 bases, with 10 bases remaining between them. DNA of the CDR3: TGTGCCAGCAGCTTGACCCAGGGTCCCTACGAGCAGTACTTC. Its translation is CASSLTQGPYEQYF.

The V call is TRBV11-1, the J call TRBJ1-1; D not resolved. V shed 1 base and J shed 5 bases, with 8 bases lying between them. CDR3 size: 13 residues. Germline CDR1 is SGHAT and CDR2 is FQDESV (reference sequence). The CDR3 sequence is CASSLGTETEAFF. The CDR3 DNA is TGTGCCAGCAGCTTAGGGACTGAGACTGAAGCTTTCTTT. Looking up the rest from reference TRBV11-1 and TRBJ1-1 gives the full variable domain: EAEVAQSPRYKITEKSQAVAFWCDPISGHATLYWYRQILGQGPELLVQFQDESVVDDSQLPKDRFSAERLKGVDSTLKIQPAELGDSAMYLCASSLGTETEAFFGQGTRLTVV.

V is TRBV7-8 and J is TRBJ2-7; possible D gene TRBD1, 6 bases. Germline V gene lookup returns CDR1 SGHVS and CDR2 FQNEAQ. Deletions cut 0 bases from V and 5 bases from J, with 14 bases between. The CDR3 consists of 15 residues. This CDR3 is CASSLALGAVDEQYF. The CDR3, as DNA: TGTGCCAGCAGCTTAGCGTTGGGGGCCGTGGACGAGCAGTACTTC.

This chain uses TRBV11-3 with TRBJ1-2; D is undetermined. Deletions cut 5 bases from V and 2 bases from J, with 9 bases between. There are 13 residues in the CDR3. The germline gives CDR1 SGHNT, CDR2 YENEEA. The CDR3 region is CASSPAGNYGYTF. In nucleotides, the CDR3 is TGTGCCAGCAGCCCAGCAGGCAACTATGGCTACACCTTC.

The chain uses TRBV20-1 and TRBJ1-2, with a weak D call TRBD1 (5 bases). V was shortened by 3 bases and J by 0 bases, with 14 bases between the two germline ends. The CDR3 totals 15 residues. Germline V gene lookup returns CDR1 DFQATT and CDR2 SNEGSKA (reference sequence). The CDR3 sequence: CSASGGDGTNYGYTF. DNA of the CDR3: TGCAGTGCTAGTGGGGGGGACGGGACTAACTATGGCTACACCTTC.

The chain uses TRBV4-2 and TRBJ1-2; no reliable D call. CDR1 and CDR2 from the germline V gene are LGHNA and YNFKEQ. V lost 1 base to trimming and J lost 8 bases, with 17 bases between them. The CDR3 is 15 residues long. The chain's CDR3 is CASSQAGGGFLGYTF. CDR3 sequence (DNA): TGTGCCAGCAGCCAAGCCGGCGGCGGCTTCTTAGGCTACACCTTC.

The rearrangement links TRBV4-1 to TRBJ2-7; possibly TRBD2 for D (6 bases). Germline V lookup: CDR1 MGHRA, CDR2 YSYEKL. Trimming cost V 0 bases and J 6 bases, with 12 bases left between them. The CDR3 has 14 residues. The DNA for the CDR3 is TGCGCCAGCAGCCAAGAGGGAGGTTTCGGCGAGCAGTACTTC. Protein: CASSQEGGFGEQYF.

V usage is TRBV5-1 and J usage is TRBJ2-3; TRBD2 agrees at 9 bases. This CDR3 has 13 residues. The J segment lost 6 bases and the V segment lost 4 bases, leaving 3 bases of the junction unmatched. CDR1 SGHRS and CDR2 YFSETQ come from the germline V gene. The CDR3 is CASSHSGSDTQYF. CDR3 bases: TGCGCCAGCAGCCATAGCGGGAGCGATACGCAGTATTTT. Full variable domain (outside the CDR3, taken from reference TRBV5-1 and TRBJ2-3): KAGVTQTPRYLIKTRGQQVTLSCSPISGHRSVSWYQQTPGQGLQFLFEYFSETQRNKGNFPGRFSGRQFSNSRSEMNVSTLELGDSALYLCASSHSGSDTQYFGPGTRLTVL.

The V and J genes are TRBV25-1 and TRBJ1-1; D not certain. Trimming took off 7 bases at V and 1 base at J, with 10 bases between the two ends. Germline lookup yields CDR1 MGHDK and CDR2 SYGVNS. There are 13 residues in the CDR3. The CDR3 region has the DNA TGTGCCAGCAAGATGCTGGCGAACACTGAAGCTTTCTTT. Its protein product is CASKMLANTEAFF. Full variable domain (remainder filled in from reference TRBV25-1 and TRBJ1-1): EADIYQTPRYLVIGTGKKITLECSQTMGHDKMYWYQQDPGMELHLIHYSYGVNSTEKGDLSSESTVSRIRTEHFPLTLESARPSHTSQYLCASKMLANTEAFFGQGTRLTVV.

The chain employs TRBV5-1 and TRBJ2-3; possibly TRBD1 for D (5 bases). In germline, CDR1 is SGHRS, CDR2 YFSETQ. CDR3 length: 17 residues. The germline V and J ends were trimmed by 4 bases and 0 bases, with 18 bases remaining between them. CDR3 nucleotides: TGCGCCAGCAGCCCGCAATCAGGGATCGCTAGCACAGATACGCAGTATTTT. Translated, it gives CASSPQSGIASTDTQYF.

The chain has TRBV28 and TRBJ1-2; a possible D gene is TRBD1 (6 bases). V was clipped by 2 bases and J by 2 bases, with 12 bases between them. CDR3 size: 15 residues. Germline CDR1 and CDR2: MDHEN and SYDVKM. CDR3 bases: TGTGCCAGCAGTTTAAGTGACAGGCAAAACTATGGCTACACCTTC. Translating gives CASSLSDRQNYGYTF.

This chain uses TRBV5-1 with TRBJ2-1, with D tentatively TRBD1 (6 bases). The CDR3 consists of 14 residues. Between the trimmed V and J ends, which lost 3 bases and 5 bases, there was a span of 12 bases. Germline assignment: CDR1 SGHRS and CDR2 YFSETQ. CDR3 coding DNA: TGCGCCAGCAGCTGGGTGGGGGCGGACAATGAGCAGTTCTTC. Its protein product is CASSWVGADNEQFF.

The chain links TRBV4-3 to TRBJ1-4; D ambiguous. The germline V gene has CDR1 LGHNA and CDR2 YSLEER. V was pared by 3 bases and J by 7 bases, with 9 bases between. The CDR3 has 13 residues. Written as DNA, the CDR3 is TGCGCCAGCAGCCAGGGCCACGGTGAAAAACTGTTTTTT. Encoded protein: CASSQGHGEKLFF.

J is TRBJ2-7 and V is TRBV15, with 15 bases matching TRBD2. V was clipped by 8 bases and J by 2 bases; unmatched bases: 1. This CDR3 has 14 residues. Per germline, CDR1 LNHNV and CDR2 YYDKDF (reference sequence). In DNA form, the CDR3 reads TGTGCCACCCGGACTAGCGGGGGGGCCTACGAGCAGTACTTC. Translating gives CATRTSGGAYEQYF. Full variable domain (outside the CDR3, taken from reference TRBV15 and TRBJ2-7): DAMVIQNPRYQVTQFGKPVTLSCSQTLNHNVMYWYQQKSSQAPKLLFHYYDKDFNNEADTPDNFQSRRPNTSFCFLDIRSPGLGDTAMYLCATRTSGGAYEQYFGPGTRLTVT.

The rearrangement links TRBV10-1 to TRBJ2-1; 8 nucleotides align to TRBD2. V lost 0 bases to trimming and J lost 8 bases; unmatched junction nucleotides: 6. CDR1 is WNHNN and CDR2 is SYGVQD in the germline V gene (reference sequence). CDR3 size: 15 residues. The CDR3 protein is CASSESDRGGDEQFF. The CDR3 DNA sequence: TGCGCCAGCAGTGAGTCAGATCGGGGGGGGGATGAGCAGTTCTTC.

CDR3 sequence: CASSQEWAGATQYF. The DNA of the CDR3 is TGCGCCAGCAGCCAAGAATGGGCGGGAGCGACCCAGTACTTC. This rearrangement joins TRBV4-3 to TRBJ2-5, with 7 positions matching TRBD2. In germline, CDR1 is LGHNA, CDR2 YSLEER. The CDR3 loop spans 14 amino acids. The V segment lost 0 bases and the J segment 7 bases; nucleotides outside the gene matches: 5.

V gene TRBV28 combines with J gene TRBJ2-4; 12 nucleotides align to TRBD2. With V trimmed by 3 bases and J by 11 bases, 2 bases remained unmatched. Germline V lookup: CDR1 MDHEN, CDR2 SYDVKM. The CDR3 runs to 13 residues. CDR3 loop: CASSFRTSGVQYF. The CDR3 DNA sequence: TGTGCCAGCAGTTTCCGGACTAGCGGGGTTCAGTACTTC.

This clone was seen a handful of times. V and J are TRBV28 and TRBJ1-5; D might be TRBD1 (6 bases). The germline V and J ends were trimmed by 6 bases and 2 bases, with 26 bases remaining between them. The germline CDR1 and CDR2 sequences are MDHEN and SYDVKM. The CDR3 sequence is 19 residues long. This CDR3 is CASSPISGWGRLGNQPQHF. The DNA of the CDR3 is TGTGCCAGCAGCCCTATCTCCGGCTGGGGGCGATTAGGCAATCAGCCCCAGCATTTT.

This clone was counted only a few times. This chain joins TRBV29-1 and TRBJ1-1; 8 bases are a match to TRBD1. V lost 7 bases to trimming and J lost 8 bases; unmatched junction nucleotides: 12. The length of the CDR3 is 13 residues. Per germline, CDR1 SQVTM and CDR2 ANQGSEA. In DNA, the CDR3 is TGCAGCGCCGAGCACAGGGGGGGCCTCGAAGCTTTCTTT. It specifies CSAEHRGGLEAFF.

The rearrangement links TRBV19 to TRBJ2-3; D unclear. The V gene's germline CDR1 is LNHDA and CDR2 SQIVND (reference sequence). Trimming pared 1 base from V and 0 bases from J, leaving 8 bases between. The CDR3 contains 15 residues. The CDR3 region is CASSIAVLSTDTQYF. The CDR3 DNA reads TGTGCCAGTAGTATAGCGGTCCTTAGCACAGATACGCAGTATTTT.

The chain has TRBV7-8 and TRBJ1-1, with D maybe TRBD1 (6 bases). Germline assignment: CDR1 SGHVS and CDR2 FQNEAQ. The CDR3 is 15 residues long. The V and J ends lost 5 bases and 4 bases respectively, with 17 bases between them. The chain's CDR3 is CASSTIRDMGTEAFF. CDR3 DNA sequence: TGTGCCAGCAGCACCATACGGGACATGGGCACTGAAGCTTTCTTT.

This clone was counted a single time. V is TRBV30 and J is TRBJ1-1; 7 bases are shared with TRBD1. The CDR3 spans 16 residues. J was trimmed by 1 base and V by 5 bases; bases with no gene match: 13. The germline gives CDR1 GTSNPN, CDR2 SVGIG (reference sequence). This chain's CDR3 is CAWAGDAGQKNTEAFF. The CDR3 nucleotides are TGTGCCTGGGCGGGGGACGCGGGACAGAAGAACACTGAAGCTTTCTTT.